This T cell receptor beta chain stems from a study of blood T cell repertoires in COVID-19. Study context: Researchers got acute and convalescent COVID-19 samples from the United States, Italy and Spain.

Libraries were prepared by immunoSEQ multiplex PCR; TCRdb keeps only in-frame clonotypes and omits some of them. Among around 480,000 clones listed, 87% were seen once. V was trimmed by 4 bases and J by 3 bases, leaving 11 bases between them. This CDR3 spans 13 amino acids. Per germline, CDR1 SGHRS and CDR2 YFSETQ. Participants, 18 to 89 years old, spanned more than 20 US areas. In Cohort 3, a recovered donor had either two negative PCRs, clearance, or symptom resolution. The specimen was PBMCs or T cells enriched from blood (not recorded which). The rearrangement links TRBV5-1 to TRBJ2-7; weak D call: TRBD2 (5 bases). The sequence came from a woman aged 18-35 years who had recovered from COVID-19. CDR3 protein: CASSDGLSYEQYF. The DNA for the CDR3 is TGCGCCAGCAGCGACGGACTGAGCTACGAGCAGTACTTC.